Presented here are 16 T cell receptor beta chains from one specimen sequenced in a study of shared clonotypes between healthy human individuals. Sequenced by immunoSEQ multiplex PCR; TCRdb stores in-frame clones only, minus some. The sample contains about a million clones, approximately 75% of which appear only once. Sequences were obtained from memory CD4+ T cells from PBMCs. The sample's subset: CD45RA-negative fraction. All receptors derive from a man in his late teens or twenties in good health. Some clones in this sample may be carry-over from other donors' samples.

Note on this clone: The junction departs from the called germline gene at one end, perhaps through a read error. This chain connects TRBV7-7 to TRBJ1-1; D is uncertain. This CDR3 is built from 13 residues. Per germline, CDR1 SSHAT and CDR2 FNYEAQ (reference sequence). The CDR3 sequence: CASSQRVNTEAFF. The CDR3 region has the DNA TGTGCTAGCAGCCAACGAGTGAACACTGAAGCTTTCTTT.

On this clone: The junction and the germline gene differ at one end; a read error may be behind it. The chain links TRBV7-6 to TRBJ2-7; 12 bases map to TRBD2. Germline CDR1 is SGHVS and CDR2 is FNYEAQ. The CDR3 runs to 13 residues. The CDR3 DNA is TGTGCCAGCAGCCCACTAACTAGCGGGAGGACCTCGTTC. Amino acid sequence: CASSPLTSGRTSF.

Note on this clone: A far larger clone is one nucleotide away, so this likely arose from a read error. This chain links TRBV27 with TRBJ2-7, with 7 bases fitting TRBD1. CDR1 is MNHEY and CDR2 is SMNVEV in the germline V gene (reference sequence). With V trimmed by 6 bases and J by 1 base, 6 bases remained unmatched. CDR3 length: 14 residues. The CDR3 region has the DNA TGTGCCAGCAGCCCCCGGGACAGTTCCTACGAGCAGTACTTC. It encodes CASSPRDSSYEQYF.

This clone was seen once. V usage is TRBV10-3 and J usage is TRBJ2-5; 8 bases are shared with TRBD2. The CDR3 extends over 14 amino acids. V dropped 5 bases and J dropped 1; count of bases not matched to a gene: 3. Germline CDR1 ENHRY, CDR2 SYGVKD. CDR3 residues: CAISLTSGQETQYF. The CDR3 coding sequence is TGTGCCATCAGTCTCACTAGCGGCCAAGAGACCCAGTACTTC.

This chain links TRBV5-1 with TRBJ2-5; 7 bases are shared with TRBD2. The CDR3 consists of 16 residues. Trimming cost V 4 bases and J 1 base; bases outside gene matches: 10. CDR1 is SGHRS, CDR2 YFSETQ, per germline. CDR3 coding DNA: TGCGCCAGCAGCCGATGGACTAGTGGGGCCCAAGAGACCCAGTACTTC. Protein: CASSRWTSGAQETQYF.

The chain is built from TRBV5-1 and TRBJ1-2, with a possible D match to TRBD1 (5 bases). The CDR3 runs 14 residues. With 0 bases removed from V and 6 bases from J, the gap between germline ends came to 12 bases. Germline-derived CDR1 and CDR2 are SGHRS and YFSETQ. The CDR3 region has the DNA TGCGCCAGCAGCTTGGACACAGGCCTCAATGGCTACACCTTC. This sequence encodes CASSLDTGLNGYTF.

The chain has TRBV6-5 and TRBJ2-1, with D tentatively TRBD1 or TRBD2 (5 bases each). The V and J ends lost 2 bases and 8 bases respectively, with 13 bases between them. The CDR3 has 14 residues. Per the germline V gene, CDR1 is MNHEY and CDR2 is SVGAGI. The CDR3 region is CASSYGGSEDEQFF. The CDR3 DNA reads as TGTGCCAGCAGTTACGGGGGATCTGAGGATGAGCAGTTCTTC.

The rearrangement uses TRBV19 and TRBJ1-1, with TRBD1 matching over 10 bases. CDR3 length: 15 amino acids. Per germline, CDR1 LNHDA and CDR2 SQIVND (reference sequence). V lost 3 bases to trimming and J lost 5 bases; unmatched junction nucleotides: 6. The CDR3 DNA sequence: TGTGCCAGTAGTATGGTGACAGGGGGCGGGACTGAAGCTTTCTTT. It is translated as CASSMVTGGGTEAFF.

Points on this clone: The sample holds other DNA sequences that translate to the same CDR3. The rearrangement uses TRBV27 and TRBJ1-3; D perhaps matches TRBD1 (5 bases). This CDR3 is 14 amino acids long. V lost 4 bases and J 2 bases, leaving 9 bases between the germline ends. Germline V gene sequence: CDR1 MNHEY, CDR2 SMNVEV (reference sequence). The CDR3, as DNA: TGTGCCAGCAGTTCCGGGGCAGCTGGAAACACCATATATTTT. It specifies CASSSGAAGNTIYF.

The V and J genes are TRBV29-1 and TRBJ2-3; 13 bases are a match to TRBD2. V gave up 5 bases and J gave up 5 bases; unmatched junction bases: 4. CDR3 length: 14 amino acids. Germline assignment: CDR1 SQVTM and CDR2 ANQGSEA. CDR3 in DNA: TGCAGCGTTACTAGCGGGAGGGCCGGAGATACGCAGTATTTT. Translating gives CSVTSGRAGDTQYF.

The chain's CDR3 is CASSPQEGEGPQHF. The CDR3, as DNA: TGTGCCAGCTCACCACAGGAGGGAGAGGGGCCCCAGCATTTT. This chain joins TRBV18 and TRBJ1-5; D gene ambiguous. Trimming cost V 1 base and J 9 bases, with 13 bases left between them. Germline V gene sequence: CDR1 KGHSH, CDR2 LQKENI. The CDR3 loop spans 14 amino acids.

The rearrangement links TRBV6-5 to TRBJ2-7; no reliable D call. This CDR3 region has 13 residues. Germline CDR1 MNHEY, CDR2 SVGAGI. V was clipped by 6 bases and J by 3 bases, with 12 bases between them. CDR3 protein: CASRDVLFYEQYF. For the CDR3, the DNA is TGTGCCAGCAGGGACGTCTTATTCTACGAGCAGTACTTC.

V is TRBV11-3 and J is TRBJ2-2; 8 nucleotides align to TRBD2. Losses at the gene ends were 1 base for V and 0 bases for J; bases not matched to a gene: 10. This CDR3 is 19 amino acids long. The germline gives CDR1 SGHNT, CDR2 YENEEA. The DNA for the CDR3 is TGTGCCAGCAGCTTAGCAATGTGGCGGGAGGTCGCGAACACCGGGGAGCTGTTTTTT. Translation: CASSLAMWREVANTGELFF. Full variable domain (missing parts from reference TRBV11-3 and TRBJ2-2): EAGVVQSPRYKIIEKKQPVAFWCNPISGHNTLYWYLQNLGQGPELLIRYENEEAVDDSQLPKDRFSAERLKGVDSTLKIQPAELGDSAVYLCASSLAMWREVANTGELFFGEGSRLTVL.

The CDR3 protein is CASSVGLAGRATYYEQYF. Here the CDR3 DNA reads TGTGCCAGCAGCGTGGGACTAGCGGGCAGGGCAACTTACTACGAGCAGTACTTC. V and J are TRBV2 and TRBJ2-7; 12 nucleotides align to TRBD2. Germline lookup yields CDR1 SNHLY and CDR2 FYNNEI. J was trimmed by 3 bases and V by 6 bases; bases with no gene match: 15. The CDR3 has 18 amino acids.

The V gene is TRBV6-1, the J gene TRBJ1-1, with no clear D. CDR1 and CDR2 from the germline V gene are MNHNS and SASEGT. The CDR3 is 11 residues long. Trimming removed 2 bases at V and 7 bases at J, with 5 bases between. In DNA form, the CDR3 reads TGTGCCAGCAGTGAACGGATTGAAGCTTTCTTT. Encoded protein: CASSERIEAFF.

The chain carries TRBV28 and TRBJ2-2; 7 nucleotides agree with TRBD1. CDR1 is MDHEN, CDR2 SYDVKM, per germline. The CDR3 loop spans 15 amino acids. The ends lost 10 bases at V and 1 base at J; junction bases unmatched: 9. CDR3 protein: CATTRGQLNTGELFF. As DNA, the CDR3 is TGTGCCACGACAAGGGGGCAGTTGAACACCGGGGAGCTGTTTTTT.